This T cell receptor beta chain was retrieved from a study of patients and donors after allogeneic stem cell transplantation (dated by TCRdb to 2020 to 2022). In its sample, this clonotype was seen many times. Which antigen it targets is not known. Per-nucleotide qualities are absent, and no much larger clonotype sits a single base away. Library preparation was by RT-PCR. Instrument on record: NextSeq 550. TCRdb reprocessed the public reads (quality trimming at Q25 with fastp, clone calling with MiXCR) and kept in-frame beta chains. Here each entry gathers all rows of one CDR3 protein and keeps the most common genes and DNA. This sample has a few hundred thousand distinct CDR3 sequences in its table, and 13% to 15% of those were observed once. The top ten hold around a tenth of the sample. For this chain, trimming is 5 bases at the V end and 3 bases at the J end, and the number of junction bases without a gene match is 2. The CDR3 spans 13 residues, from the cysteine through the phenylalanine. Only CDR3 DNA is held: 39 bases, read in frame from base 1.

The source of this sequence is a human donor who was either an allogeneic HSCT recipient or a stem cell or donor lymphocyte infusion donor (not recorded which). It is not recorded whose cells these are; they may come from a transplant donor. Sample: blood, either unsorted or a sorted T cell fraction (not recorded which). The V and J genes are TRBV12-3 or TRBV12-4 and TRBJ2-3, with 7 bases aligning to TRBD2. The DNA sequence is TGTGCCAGCAGTGGGGGAGGGACAGATACGCAGTATTTT. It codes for CASSGGGTDTQYF.